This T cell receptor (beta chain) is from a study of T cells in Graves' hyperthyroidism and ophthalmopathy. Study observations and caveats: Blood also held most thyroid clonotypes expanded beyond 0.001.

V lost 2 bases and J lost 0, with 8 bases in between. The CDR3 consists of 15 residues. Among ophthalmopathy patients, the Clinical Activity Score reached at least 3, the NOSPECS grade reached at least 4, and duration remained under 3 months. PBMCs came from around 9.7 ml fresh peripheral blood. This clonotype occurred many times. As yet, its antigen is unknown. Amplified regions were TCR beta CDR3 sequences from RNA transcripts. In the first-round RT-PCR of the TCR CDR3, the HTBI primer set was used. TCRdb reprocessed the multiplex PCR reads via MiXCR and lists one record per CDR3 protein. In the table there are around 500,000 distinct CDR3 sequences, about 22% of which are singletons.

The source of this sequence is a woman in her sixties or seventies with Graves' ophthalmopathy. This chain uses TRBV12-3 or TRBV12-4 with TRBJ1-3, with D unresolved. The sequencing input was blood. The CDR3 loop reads CASSLSWDSGNTIYF. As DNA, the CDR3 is TGTGCCAGCAGTTTATCATGGGACTCTGGAAACACCATATATTTT.